This T cell receptor beta chain was obtained from a study of T cell responses to AZD1222 COVID-19 vaccine. V dropped 3 bases and J dropped 2; count of bases not matched to a gene: 7. Germline V CDR1 and CDR2: ENHRY, SYGVKD. The CDR3 sequence is 16 residues long. Profiled with immunoSEQ multiplex PCR; TCRdb holds only in-frame clones, not every one. The sample has around 140,000 clones; approximately 92% are singletons. This receptor was taken from an adult who received the AZD1222 COVID-19 vaccine. Sequences were derived from peripheral blood, sampled 28 days after the second AZD1222 dose. V is TRBV10-3 and J is TRBJ2-3; 8 bases are shared with TRBD1. The CDR3 sequence: CAISDRAGGPTDTQYF. The CDR3 nucleotides are TGTGCCATCAGTGACCGGGCAGGGGGCCCCACAGATACGCAGTATTTT.